The rows below give T cell receptor beta chains drawn from one sample of a study of vaccination effects on CD4 cells after COVID-19. No antigen is known for these receptors. This table comes from immunoSEQ multiplex PCR, and its TCRdb copy is limited to in-frame clones, with some not included. Of around 36,000 clones listed, more than 60% are singletons. This material consisted of CD4+ T cells from PBMCs cultured with SARS-CoV-2 spike peptides, taken before COVID-19 vaccination. These receptors all stem from a human donor who received a COVID-19 vaccine. CDR3s include the opening cysteine and the closing phenylalanine or tryptophan. D genes are given only for firm matches. Only part of the rows carry a size: once, few, many, or a class if the clone is expanded.

D gene	J gene	clone size	V gene	CDR3 protein	CDR3 DNA
TRBD1	TRBJ2-1	NA	TRBV6-5	CASSYHRGNEQFF	TGTGCCAGCAGTTACCACAGGGGGAATGAGCAGTTCTTC
NA	TRBJ2-5	NA	TRBV11-2	CASSSRQETQYF	TGTGCCAGCAGCTCAAGACAAGAGACCCAGTACTTC
NA	TRBJ1-1	NA	TRBV28	CASSQFRGLIGAFF	TGTGCCAGCAGTCAGTTCCGGGGCCTTATTGGGGCTTTCTTT
NA	TRBJ2-3	NA	TRBV6-6	CASSYAAPPDTQYF	TGTGCCAGCAGTTACGCGGCCCCGCCGGATACGCAGTATTTT
NA	TRBJ1-5	NA	TRBV6-2/TRBV6-3	CASSYVWGQPQHF	TGTGCCAGCAGTTACGTTTGGGGGCAGCCCCAGCATTTT
NA	TRBJ2-7	few	TRBV28	CASRSSASYEQYF	TGTGCCAGCAGATCTAGCGCCTCCTACGAGCAGTACTTC
TRBD2	TRBJ2-4	NA	TRBV12-5	CASGPGGNKNIQYF	TGTGCTAGTGGCCCGGGGGGGAACAAAAACATTCAGTACTTC
NA	TRBJ2-2	NA	TRBV7-9	CASSENTGELFF	TGTGCCAGCAGCGAGAACACCGGGGAGCTGTTTTTT
TRBD1	TRBJ1-3	NA	TRBV29-1	CSVGSGTGGNTIYF	TGCAGCGTTGGGAGCGGGACAGGGGGAAACACCATATATTTT
NA	TRBJ2-1	NA	TRBV7-9	CASRMQFSSYNEQFF	TGTGCCAGCAGGATGCAGTTCAGCTCCTACAATGAGCAGTTCTTC
NA	TRBJ2-7	NA	TRBV19	CASSWVAETPYEQYF	TGTGCCAGTAGTTGGGTAGCGGAGACCCCCTACGAGCAGTACTTC
TRBD1	TRBJ2-1	NA	TRBV6-5	CASSYSGQGANEQFF	TGTGCCAGCAGTTACTCGGGACAGGGGGCAAATGAGCAGTTCTTC
TRBD2	TRBJ2-7	NA	TRBV4-2	CASSQGAGGRDEQYF	TGTGCCAGCAGCCAAGGGGCGGGAGGTCGCGACGAGCAGTACTTC
NA	TRBJ2-7	NA	TRBV7-8	CASSLGAQDAYEQYF	TGTGCCAGCAGCTTAGGGGCCCAGGACGCCTACGAGCAGTACTTC
NA	TRBJ1-4	NA	TRBV6-5	CASTTGPPTNEKLFF	TGTGCCAGCACAACAGGTCCTCCAACTAATGAAAAACTGTTTTTT
TRBD1	TRBJ1-5	few	TRBV4-1	CASSRQGAYQPQHF	TGCGCCAGCAGTAGACAGGGGGCCTATCAGCCCCAGCATTTT
NA	TRBJ1-5	few	TRBV2	CASSATANQPQHF	TGTGCCAGCAGTGCGACGGCGAATCAGCCCCAGCATTTT
NA	TRBJ2-5	NA	TRBV6-1	CASSEEGETQYF	TGTGCCAGCAGTGAAGAAGGGGAGACCCAGTACTTC
NA	TRBJ1-3	NA	TRBV29-1	CSAETIGTIYF	TGCAGCGCGGAGACGATTGGCACCATATATTTT
NA	TRBJ1-1	few	TRBV2	CAAGNTEAFF	TGTGCCGCGGGGAATACTGAAGCTTTCTTT
NA	TRBJ2-1	few	TRBV6-5	CASTPRQSSYNEQFF	TGTGCCAGCACCCCAAGACAGAGCTCCTACAATGAGCAGTTCTTC
TRBD2	TRBJ2-3	NA	TRBV19	CASSPRGGGTDTQYF	TGTGCCAGTAGTCCGCGGGGGGGAGGCACAGATACGCAGTATTTT
TRBD2	TRBJ2-5	NA	TRBV6-5	CASSYPTGGGETQYF	TGTGCCAGCAGTTACCCCACGGGGGGAGGAGAGACCCAGTACTTC
NA	TRBJ2-2	NA	TRBV5-1	CASSLFPGDTGELFF	TGCGCCAGCAGCTTGTTTCCAGGCGACACCGGGGAGCTGTTTTTT
NA	TRBJ1-1	NA	TRBV7-9	CASSLAQPMNTEAFF	TGTGCCAGCAGCTTAGCGCAGCCTATGAACACTGAAGCTTTCTTT
NA	TRBJ1-5	NA	TRBV12-2	CASRLLDTRNQPQHF	TGTGCAAGTCGCTTATTAGATACTCGCAATCAGCCCCAGCATTTT
TRBD1	TRBJ2-7	NA	TRBV28	CASSPPGPTGIPYEQYF	TGTGCCAGCAGTCCTCCCGGGCCGACAGGGATCCCCTACGAGCAGTACTTC
NA	TRBJ2-1	few	TRBV5-1	CASSLSGVPENEQFF	TGCGCCAGCAGCTTGTCGGGGGTCCCTGAGAATGAGCAGTTCTTC
NA	TRBJ2-1	NA	TRBV4-1	CASSQDPYNEQFF	TGCGCCAGCAGCCAAGATCCCTACAATGAGCAGTTCTTC
NA	TRBJ1-1	NA	TRBV3-1/TRBV3-2	CASSPGRVWNTEAFF	TGTGCCAGCAGCCCGGGACGGGTATGGAACACTGAAGCTTTCTTT
NA	TRBJ2-4	NA	TRBV7-9	CASSGHENIQYF	TGTGCCAGTAGCGGCCACGAAAACATTCAGTACTTC
NA	TRBJ1-4	NA	TRBV15	CATSRIGALNEKLFF	TGTGCCACCAGCCGAATAGGGGCCCTTAATGAAAAACTGTTTTTT
TRBD1	TRBJ1-5	NA	TRBV6-5	CASTTTGGRYQPQHF	TGTGCCAGCACCACGACAGGGGGCAGGTATCAGCCCCAGCATTTT
NA	TRBJ1-3	NA	TRBV5-3	CARSLKNSGNTIYF	TGTGCCAGAAGCTTAAAGAACTCTGGAAACACCATATATTTT
NA	TRBJ2-5	NA	TRBV14	CASSQGLGETQYF	TGTGCCAGCAGCCAGGGGCTAGGGGAGACCCAGTACTTC
NA	TRBJ2-1	NA	TRBV30	CAWSVYWGQPYNEQFF	TGTGCCTGGAGTGTATACTGGGGACAACCCTACAATGAGCAGTTCTTC
NA	TRBJ2-7	NA	TRBV20-1	CSARWDNEQYF	TGCAGTGCTAGGTGGGACAACGAGCAGTACTTC
NA	TRBJ2-2	NA	TRBV3-1/TRBV3-2	CASSQDFTNTGELFF	TGTGCCAGCAGCCAAGATTTTACGAACACCGGGGAGCTGTTTTTT
NA	TRBJ1-5	NA	TRBV2	CASSYRGNQPQHF	TGTGCCAGCAGTTACAGGGGCAATCAGCCCCAGCATTTT
NA	TRBJ2-5	NA	TRBV12-3/TRBV12-4	CASSFSGTETQYF	TGTGCCAGCAGTTTCTCGGGGACTGAGACCCAGTACTTC
NA	TRBJ1-2	NA	TRBV7-8	CASSLKGTLYGYTF	TGTGCCAGCAGCTTAAAGGGGACGCTTTATGGCTACACCTTC
TRBD1	TRBJ1-2	NA	TRBV7-2	CASSLAPGQDLRGYTF	TGTGCCAGCAGCTTAGCCCCGGGACAGGACCTTCGCGGCTACACCTTC
NA	TRBJ1-2	few	TRBV19	CASSSISRDNYGYTF	TGTGCCAGTAGTTCCATAAGTCGGGACAACTATGGCTACACCTTC
NA	TRBJ2-3	NA	TRBV14	CASSPRLAPQPDTQYF	TGTGCCAGCAGCCCACGACTTGCCCCACAACCAGATACGCAGTATTTT
NA	TRBJ1-2	NA	TRBV5-5	CASSPSWGVDYGYTF	TGTGCCAGCAGCCCCTCGTGGGGGGTGGACTATGGCTACACCTTC
NA	TRBJ2-1	NA	TRBV15	CATSRGPRTRLWVSSYNEQFF	TGTGCCACCAGCAGAGGCCCCCGTACTAGATTGTGGGTGAGCTCCTACAATGAGCAGTTCTTC
TRBD2	TRBJ2-2	NA	TRBV4-1	CASSHHSGRASNTGELFF	TGCGCCAGCAGCCACCATAGCGGGAGGGCCTCGAACACCGGGGAGCTGTTTTTT
NA	TRBJ1-2	NA	TRBV6-5	CASSYSISGNYGYTF	TGTGCCAGCAGTTACTCGATCTCAGGGAACTATGGCTACACCTTC
NA	TRBJ1-4	NA	TRBV5-1	CASSLEGHGNEKLFF	TGCGCCAGCAGCTTGGAGGGACACGGCAATGAAAAACTGTTTTTT
NA	TRBJ2-3	NA	TRBV9	CASSVGFPSTDTQYF	TGTGCCAGCAGCGTTGGCTTCCCCTCCACAGATACGCAGTATTTT